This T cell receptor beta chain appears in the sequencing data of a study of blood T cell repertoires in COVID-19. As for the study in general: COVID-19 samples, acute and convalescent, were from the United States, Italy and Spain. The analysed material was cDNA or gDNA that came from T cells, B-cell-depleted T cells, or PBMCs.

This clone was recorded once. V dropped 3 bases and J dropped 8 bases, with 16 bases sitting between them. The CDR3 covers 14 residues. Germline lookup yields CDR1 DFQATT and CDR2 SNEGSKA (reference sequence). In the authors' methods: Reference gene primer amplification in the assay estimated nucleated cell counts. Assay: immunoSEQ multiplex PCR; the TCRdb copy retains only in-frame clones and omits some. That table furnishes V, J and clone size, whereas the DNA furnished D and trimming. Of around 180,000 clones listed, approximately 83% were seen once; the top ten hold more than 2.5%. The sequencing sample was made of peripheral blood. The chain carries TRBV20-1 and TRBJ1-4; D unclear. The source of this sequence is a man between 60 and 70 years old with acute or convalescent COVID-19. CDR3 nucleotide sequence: TGCAGTGCTAGTATTCCCTTAGGCGGAGAAAAACTGTTTTTT. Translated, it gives CSASIPLGGEKLFF.